One T cell receptor beta chain is described in this entry. The record originates from a study of T cell changes during pregnancy in multiple sclerosis. Sequenced by immunoSEQ multiplex PCR; TCRdb stores in-frame clones only, minus some. This sample has tens of thousands of clones, with about 92% found just once. The V gene's germline CDR1 is MGHDK and CDR2 SYGVNS. This CDR3 region has 15 residues. V lost 5 bases to trimming and J lost 4 bases; unmatched junction nucleotides: 5. The genes are TRBV25-1 and TRBJ1-6; TRBD1 aligns across 7 bases. This TCR came from a female donor with multiple sclerosis, enrolled in a pregnancy study. Here the sequenced sample was CD4+ T cells from peripheral blood mononuclear cells, taken in the third trimester of pregnancy. The CDR3 nucleotides read TGTGCCAGCAGTAGCCGGGACAGATATAATTCACCCCTCCACTTT. Protein sequence: CASSSRDRYNSPLHF.